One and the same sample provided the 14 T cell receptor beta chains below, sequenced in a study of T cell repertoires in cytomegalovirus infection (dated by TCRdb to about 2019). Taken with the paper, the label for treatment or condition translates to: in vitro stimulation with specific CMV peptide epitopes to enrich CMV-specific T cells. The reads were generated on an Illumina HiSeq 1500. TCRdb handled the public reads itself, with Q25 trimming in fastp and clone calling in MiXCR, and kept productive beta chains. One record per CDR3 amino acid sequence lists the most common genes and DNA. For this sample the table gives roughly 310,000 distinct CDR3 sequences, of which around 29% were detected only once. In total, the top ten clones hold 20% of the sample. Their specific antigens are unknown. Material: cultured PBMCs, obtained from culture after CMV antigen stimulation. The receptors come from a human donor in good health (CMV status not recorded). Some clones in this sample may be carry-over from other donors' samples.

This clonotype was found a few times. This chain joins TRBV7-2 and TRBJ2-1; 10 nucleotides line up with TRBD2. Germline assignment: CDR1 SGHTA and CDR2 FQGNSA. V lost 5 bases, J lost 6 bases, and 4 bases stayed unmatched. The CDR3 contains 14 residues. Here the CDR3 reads CASSQRTSGNEQFF. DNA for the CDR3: TGTGCCAGCAGCCAACGGACTAGCGGCAATGAGCAGTTCTTC.

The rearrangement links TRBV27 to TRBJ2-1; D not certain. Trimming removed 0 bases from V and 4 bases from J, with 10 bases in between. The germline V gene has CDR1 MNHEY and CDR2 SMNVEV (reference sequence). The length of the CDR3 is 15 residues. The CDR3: CASSLSAPRYNEQFF. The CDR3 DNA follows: TGTGCCAGCAGTTTATCGGCCCCTCGGTACAATGAGCAGTTCTTC.

CDR3 in DNA: TGTGCCAGCAGCTTAGCACTAGCCTACTCGAGCACAGATACGCAGTATTTT. It codes for CASSLALAYSSTDTQYF. The V and J genes are TRBV7-8 and TRBJ2-3; maybe TRBD2 (6 bases). The CDR3 totals 17 residues. In germline, CDR1 is SGHVS, CDR2 FQNEAQ. V lost 0 bases and J lost 0, with 13 bases in between.

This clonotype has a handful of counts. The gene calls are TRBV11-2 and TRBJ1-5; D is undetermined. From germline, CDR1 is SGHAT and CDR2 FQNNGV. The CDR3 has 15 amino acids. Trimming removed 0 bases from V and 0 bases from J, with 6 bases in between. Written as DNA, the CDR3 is TGTGCCAGCAGCTTAGATGGGCATAGCAATCAGCCCCAGCATTTT. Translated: CASSLDGHSNQPQHF.

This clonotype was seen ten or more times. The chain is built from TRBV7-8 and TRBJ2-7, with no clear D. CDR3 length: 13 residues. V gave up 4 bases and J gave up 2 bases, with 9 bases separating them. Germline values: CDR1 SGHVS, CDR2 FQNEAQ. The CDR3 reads CASSSKRTYEQYF. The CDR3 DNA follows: TGTGCCAGCAGCTCCAAGAGGACCTACGAGCAGTACTTC.

The CDR3 DNA sequence: TGTGCCATCAGCTCAGCGGGGGGCGGGACAGATACGCAGTATTTT. This gives the protein CAISSAGGGTDTQYF. J is TRBJ2-3 and V is TRBV10-3, with 9 bases lining up with TRBD2. V lost 6 bases, J lost 3 bases, and 7 bases stayed unmatched. Germline V gene lookup returns CDR1 ENHRY and CDR2 SYGVKD. The CDR3 is made up of 15 amino acids.

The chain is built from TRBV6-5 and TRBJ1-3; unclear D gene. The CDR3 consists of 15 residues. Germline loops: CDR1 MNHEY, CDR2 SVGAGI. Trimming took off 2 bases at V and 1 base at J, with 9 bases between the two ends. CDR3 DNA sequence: TGTGCCAGCAGTTACGAGAGAGGGTCTGGAAACACCATATATTTT. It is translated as CASSYERGSGNTIYF.

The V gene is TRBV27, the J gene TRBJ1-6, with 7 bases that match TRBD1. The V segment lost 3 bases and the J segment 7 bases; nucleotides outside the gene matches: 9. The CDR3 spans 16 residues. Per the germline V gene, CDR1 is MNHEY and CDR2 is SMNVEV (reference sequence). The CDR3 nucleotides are TGTGCCAGCAGTTTTTTAAAGACAGGGCAGAATTCACCCCTCCACTTT. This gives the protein CASSFLKTGQNSPLHF.

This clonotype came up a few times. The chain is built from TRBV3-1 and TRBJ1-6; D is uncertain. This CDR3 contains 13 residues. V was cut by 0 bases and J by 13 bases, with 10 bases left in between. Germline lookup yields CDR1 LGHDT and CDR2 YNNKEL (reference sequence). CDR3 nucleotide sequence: TGTGCCAGCAGCCAAGATCGGGCGGAGCCCCTCCACTTT. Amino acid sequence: CASSQDRAEPLHF.

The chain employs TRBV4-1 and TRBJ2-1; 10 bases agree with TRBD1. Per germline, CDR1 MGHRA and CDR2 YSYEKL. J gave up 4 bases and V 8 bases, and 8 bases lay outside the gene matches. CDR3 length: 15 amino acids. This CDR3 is CASRLDRGVYNEQFF. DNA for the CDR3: TGCGCCAGCCGCTTGGACAGGGGGGTGTACAATGAGCAGTTCTTC.

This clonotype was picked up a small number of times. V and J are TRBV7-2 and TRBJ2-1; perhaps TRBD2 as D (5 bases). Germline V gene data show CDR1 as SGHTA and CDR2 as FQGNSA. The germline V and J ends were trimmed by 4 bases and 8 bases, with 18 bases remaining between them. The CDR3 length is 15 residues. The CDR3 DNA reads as TGTGCCAGCAGCTCCCGATGGGAGCAAGCGGATGAGCAGTTCTTC. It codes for CASSSRWEQADEQFF.

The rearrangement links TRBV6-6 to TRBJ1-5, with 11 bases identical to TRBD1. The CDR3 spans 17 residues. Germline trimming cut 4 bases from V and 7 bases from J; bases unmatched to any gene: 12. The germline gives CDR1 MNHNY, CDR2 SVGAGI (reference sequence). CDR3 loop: CASSFRTGTGGRQPQHF. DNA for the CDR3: TGTGCCAGCAGTTTTCGCACCGGGACAGGGGGGAGGCAGCCCCAGCATTTT.

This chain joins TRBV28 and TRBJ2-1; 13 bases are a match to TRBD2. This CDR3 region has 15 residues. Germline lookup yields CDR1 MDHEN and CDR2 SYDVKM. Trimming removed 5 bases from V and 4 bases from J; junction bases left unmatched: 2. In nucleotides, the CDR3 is TGTGCCAGCAGTGGACTAGCGGGAGTTTACAATGAGCAGTTCTTC. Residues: CASSGLAGVYNEQFF.

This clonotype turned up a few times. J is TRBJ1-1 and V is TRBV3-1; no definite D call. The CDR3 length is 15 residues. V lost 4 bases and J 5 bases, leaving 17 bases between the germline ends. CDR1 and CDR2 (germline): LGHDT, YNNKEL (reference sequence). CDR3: CASSPPGGPGTEAFF. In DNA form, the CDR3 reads TGTGCCAGCAGCCCACCGGGAGGACCTGGGACTGAAGCTTTCTTT.